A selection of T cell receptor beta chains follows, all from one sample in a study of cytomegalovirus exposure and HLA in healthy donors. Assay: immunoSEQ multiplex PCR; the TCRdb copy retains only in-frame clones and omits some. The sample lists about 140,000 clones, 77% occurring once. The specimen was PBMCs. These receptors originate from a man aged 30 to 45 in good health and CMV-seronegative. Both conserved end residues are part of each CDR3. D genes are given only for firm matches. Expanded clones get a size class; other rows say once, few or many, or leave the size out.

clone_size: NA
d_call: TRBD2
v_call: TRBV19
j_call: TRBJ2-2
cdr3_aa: CASSIAGGANTGELFF
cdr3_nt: TGTGCCAGTAGTATAGCCGGGGGGGCGAACACCGGGGAGCTGTTTTTT

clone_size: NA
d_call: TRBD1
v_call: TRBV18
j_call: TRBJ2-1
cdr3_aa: CASSPRRDREGRGQFF
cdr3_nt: TGTGCCAGCTCACCCCGCCGGGACAGGGAAGGTCGTGGGCAGTTCTTC

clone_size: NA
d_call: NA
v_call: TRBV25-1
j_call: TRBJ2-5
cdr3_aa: CASSEAREETQYF
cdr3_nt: TGTGCCAGCAGTGAAGCCAGGGAAGAGACCCAGTACTTC

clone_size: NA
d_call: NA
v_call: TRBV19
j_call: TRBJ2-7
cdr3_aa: CASSIYRRGGEQYF
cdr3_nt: TGTGCCAGTAGTATATATCGCAGGGGCGGCGAGCAGTACTTC

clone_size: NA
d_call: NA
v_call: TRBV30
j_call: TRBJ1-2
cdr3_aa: CAWSPGQLLPNYGYTF
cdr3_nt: TGTGCCTGGAGTCCCGGACAGCTGCTACCTAACTATGGCTACACCTTC

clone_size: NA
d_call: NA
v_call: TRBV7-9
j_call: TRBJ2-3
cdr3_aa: CASSPTRRQTTDTQYF
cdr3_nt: TGTGCCAGCAGCCCGACCCGACGACAGACAACAGATACGCAGTATTTT

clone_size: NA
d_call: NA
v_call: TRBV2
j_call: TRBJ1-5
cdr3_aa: CASRRSGDQPQHF
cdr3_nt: TGTGCCAGCCGACGGTCCGGGGATCAGCCCCAGCATTTT

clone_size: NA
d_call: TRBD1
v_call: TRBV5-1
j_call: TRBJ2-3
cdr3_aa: CATSPGQGAIDTQYF
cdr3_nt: TGCGCCACCTCACCGGGGCAGGGGGCAATAGATACGCAGTATTTT

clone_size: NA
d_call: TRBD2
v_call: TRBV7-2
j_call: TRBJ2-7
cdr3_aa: CASRTYSGGRAAYEQYF
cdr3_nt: TGTGCCAGCAGAACATATAGCGGAGGGAGGGCCGCCTACGAGCAGTACTTC

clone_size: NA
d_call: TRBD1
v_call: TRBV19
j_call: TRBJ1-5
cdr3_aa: CASSTDRVLKPQHF
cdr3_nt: TGTGCCAGTAGTACGGACAGGGTGTTGAAGCCCCAGCATTTT

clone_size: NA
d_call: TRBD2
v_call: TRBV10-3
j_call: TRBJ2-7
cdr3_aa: CAISDKHSGTSYEQYF
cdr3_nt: TGTGCCATCAGTGATAAACATAGCGGGACCTCCTACGAGCAGTACTTC

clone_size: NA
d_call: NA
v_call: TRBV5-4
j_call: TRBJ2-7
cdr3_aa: CASSLRGNSYEQYF
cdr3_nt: TGTGCCAGCAGCTTGAGGGGGAACTCCTACGAGCAGTACTTC

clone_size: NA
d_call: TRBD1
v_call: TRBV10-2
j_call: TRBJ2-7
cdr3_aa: CASSELDRDSYEQYF
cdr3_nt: TGCGCCAGCAGTGAGCTGGACAGGGACTCCTACGAGCAGTACTTC

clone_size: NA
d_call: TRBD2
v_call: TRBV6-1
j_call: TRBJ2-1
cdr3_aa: CASSAQAGGIANEQFF
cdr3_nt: TGTGCCAGCAGTGCTCAAGCGGGAGGAATTGCCAATGAGCAGTTCTTC

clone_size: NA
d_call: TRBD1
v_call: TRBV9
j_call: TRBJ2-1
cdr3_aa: CASSTRQGSYNEQFF
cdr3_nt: TGTGCCAGCAGCACAAGACAGGGGTCGTACAATGAGCAGTTCTTC

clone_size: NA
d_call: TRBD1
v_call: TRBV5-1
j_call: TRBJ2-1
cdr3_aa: CASRADRTPGNEQFF
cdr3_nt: TGCGCCAGCAGAGCGGACAGGACCCCAGGCAATGAGCAGTTCTTC

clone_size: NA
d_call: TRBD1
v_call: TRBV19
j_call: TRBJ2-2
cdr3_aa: CASSIWGGITGDSGELFF
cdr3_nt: TGTGCCAGTAGTATTTGGGGTGGAATCACAGGGGATTCGGGGGAGCTGTTTTTT

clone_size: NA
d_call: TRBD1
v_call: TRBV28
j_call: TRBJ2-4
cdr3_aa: CASSPAGTAKNIQYF
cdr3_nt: TGTGCCAGCAGTCCTGCCGGGACAGCTAAAAACATTCAGTACTTC

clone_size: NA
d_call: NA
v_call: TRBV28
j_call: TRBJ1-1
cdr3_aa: CASIGGGVNTEAFF
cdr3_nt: TGTGCCAGCATCGGGGGGGGAGTAAACACTGAAGCTTTCTTT

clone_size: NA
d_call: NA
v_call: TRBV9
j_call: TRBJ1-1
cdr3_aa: CASSVNGRGGNTEAFF
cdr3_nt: TGTGCCAGCAGCGTAAACGGGAGGGGTGGGAACACTGAAGCTTTCTTT

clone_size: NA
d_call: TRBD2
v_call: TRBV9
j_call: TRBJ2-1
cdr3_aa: CASSSRAGASYNEQFF
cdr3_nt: TGTGCCAGCAGCTCAAGGGCGGGAGCTAGCTACAATGAGCAGTTCTTC

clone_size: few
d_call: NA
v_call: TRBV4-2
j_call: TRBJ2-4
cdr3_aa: CASSQLLTDIQYF
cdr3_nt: TGTGCCAGCAGCCAATTACTAACGGACATTCAGTACTTC

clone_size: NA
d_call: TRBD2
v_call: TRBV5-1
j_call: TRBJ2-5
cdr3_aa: CASSVVGETSGRETQYF
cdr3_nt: TGCGCCAGCAGCGTTGTTGGGGAAACTAGCGGGAGAGAGACCCAGTACTTC

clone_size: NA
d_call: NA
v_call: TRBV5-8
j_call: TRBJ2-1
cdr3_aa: CASSFTGVNPYNEQFF
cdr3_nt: TGTGCCAGCAGCTTTACCGGTGTTAACCCCTACAATGAGCAGTTCTTC

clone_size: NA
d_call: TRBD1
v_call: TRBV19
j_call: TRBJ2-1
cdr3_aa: CASSMGQAQYNEQFF
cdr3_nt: TGTGCCAGTAGTATGGGACAGGCTCAGTACAATGAGCAGTTCTTC

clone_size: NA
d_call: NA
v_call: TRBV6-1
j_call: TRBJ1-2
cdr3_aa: CASRSAAATNYGYTF
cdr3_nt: TGTGCCAGCAGAAGTGCAGCGGCGACTAACTATGGCTACACCTTC

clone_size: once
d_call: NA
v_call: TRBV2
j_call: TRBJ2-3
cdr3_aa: CASIMGLTPTDTQYF
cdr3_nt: TGTGCCAGCATTATGGGACTCACCCCCACAGATACGCAGTATTTT

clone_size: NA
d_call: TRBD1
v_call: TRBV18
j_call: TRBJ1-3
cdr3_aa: CASSPQTGSGNTIYF
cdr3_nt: TGTGCCAGCTCACCCCAGACAGGGTCTGGAAACACCATATATTTT

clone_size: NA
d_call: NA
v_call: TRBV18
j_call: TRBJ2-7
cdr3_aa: CASSPRTRGSYEQYF
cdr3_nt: TGTGCCAGCTCTCCTCGGACTCGGGGATCCTACGAGCAGTACTTC

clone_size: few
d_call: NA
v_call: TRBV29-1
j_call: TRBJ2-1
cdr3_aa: CSVVRVQEQFF
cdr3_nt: TGCAGCGTTGTTCGGGTTCAGGAGCAGTTCTTC

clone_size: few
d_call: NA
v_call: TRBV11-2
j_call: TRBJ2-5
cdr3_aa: CASSQSLEETQYF
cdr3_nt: TGTGCCAGCAGCCAATCTCTAGAAGAGACCCAGTACTTC

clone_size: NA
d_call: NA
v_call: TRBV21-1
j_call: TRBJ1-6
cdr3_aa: CASSKGGTCFLYNSPLHF
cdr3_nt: TGTGCCAGCAGCAAAGGCGGGACGTGTTTTCTCTATAATTCACCCCTCCACTTT

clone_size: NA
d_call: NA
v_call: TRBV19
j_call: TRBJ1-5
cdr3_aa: CASNPSEGRSNQPQHF
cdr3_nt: TGTGCCAGTAACCCATCGGAGGGGCGTAGCAATCAGCCCCAGCATTTT

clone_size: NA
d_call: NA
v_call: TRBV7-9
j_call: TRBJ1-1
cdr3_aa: CASSSPQQGMNAEAFF
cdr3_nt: TGTGCCAGCAGCTCCCCCCAACAGGGCATGAACGCTGAAGCTTTCTTT

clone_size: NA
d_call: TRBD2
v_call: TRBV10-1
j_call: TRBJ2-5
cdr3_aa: CARGLAYKETQYF
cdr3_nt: TGCGCCAGAGGACTAGCGTACAAAGAGACCCAGTACTTC

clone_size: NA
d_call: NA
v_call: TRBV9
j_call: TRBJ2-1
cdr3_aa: CASSSRVGNEQFF
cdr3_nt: TGTGCCAGCAGTTCCAGGGTAGGGAATGAGCAGTTCTTC

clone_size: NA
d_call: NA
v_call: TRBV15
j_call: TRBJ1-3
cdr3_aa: CATSRGQGNTIYF
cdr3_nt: TGTGCCACCAGCAGAGGGCAGGGAAACACCATATATTTT

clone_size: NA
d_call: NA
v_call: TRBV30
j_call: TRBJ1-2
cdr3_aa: CAWSALPNYGYTF
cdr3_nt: TGTGCCTGGAGTGCCCTCCCTAACTATGGCTACACCTTC

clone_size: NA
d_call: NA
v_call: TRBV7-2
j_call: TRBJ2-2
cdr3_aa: CASSLASPPTGELFF
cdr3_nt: TGTGCCAGCAGCTTAGCTAGTCCCCCCACCGGGGAGCTGTTTTTT

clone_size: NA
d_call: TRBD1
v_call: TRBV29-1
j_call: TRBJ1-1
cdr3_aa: CSVVIQGQASEAFF
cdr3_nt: TGCAGCGTTGTGATCCAGGGACAGGCCTCAGAAGCTTTCTTT

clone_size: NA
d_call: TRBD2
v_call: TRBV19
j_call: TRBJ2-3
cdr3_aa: CASSIGSGATDTQYF
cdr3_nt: TGTGCCAGTAGTATAGGGAGCGGGGCCACAGATACGCAGTATTTT

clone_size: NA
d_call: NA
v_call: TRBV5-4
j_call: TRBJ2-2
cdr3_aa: CASSPNRESTGELFF
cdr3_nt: TGTGCCAGCAGCCCGAACAGGGAAAGTACCGGGGAGCTGTTTTTT

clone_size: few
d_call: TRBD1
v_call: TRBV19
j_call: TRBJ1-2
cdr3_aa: CASSMPPGQDYGYTF
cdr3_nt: TGTGCCAGTAGTATGCCCCCGGGACAGGACTATGGCTACACCTTC

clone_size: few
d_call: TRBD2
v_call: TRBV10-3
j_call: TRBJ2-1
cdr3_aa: CAISVGLAGFYNEQFF
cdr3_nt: TGTGCCATCAGTGTGGGACTAGCGGGATTCTACAATGAGCAGTTCTTC

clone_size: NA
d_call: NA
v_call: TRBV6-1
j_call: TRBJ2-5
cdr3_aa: CASSLQGTETQYF
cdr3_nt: TGTGCCAGCAGTCTTCAGGGAACGGAGACCCAGTACTTC